The entry below describes one T cell receptor beta chain. No antigen is known for it. The data originate from a study of post-analysis software for immune sequencing data. In the study overall: Both relapsing-remitting and secondary progressive multiple sclerosis featured among the disease courses, as did progressive-relapsing multiple sclerosis.

Prepared libraries of TCR beta cDNA carried unique molecular identifiers. Between about 1 and 10 million T cells gave rise to around 500,000 cDNA molecules. TCRdb called the PCR reads again in MiXCR, with one record for every CDR3 protein. This sample carries about 400,000 distinct CDR3 sequences, around 37% of them seen once, and the ten largest clones take 13%. Study-wide findings and caveats: Included in a set of roughly five TRBV segments more frequent in patients than controls were TRBV5-6, TRBV5-1 and TRBV20-1. Normalized Chao1 diversity in multiple sclerosis patients fell significantly below that of controls.

CDR3 length equals 13 residues. V lost 8 bases, J lost 5 bases, and 5 bases stayed unmatched. Germline V lookup: CDR1 MGHRA, CDR2 YSYEKL. The V call is TRBV4-1, the J call TRBJ2-3, with 9 bases identical to TRBD2. The sequenced material came from blood. This TCR was sampled from a girl between 5 and 17 years old with multiple sclerosis. The CDR3 spells CASAAGGEDTQYF. CDR3 nucleotide sequence: TGCGCCAGCGCAGCGGGGGGCGAAGATACGCAGTATTTT.